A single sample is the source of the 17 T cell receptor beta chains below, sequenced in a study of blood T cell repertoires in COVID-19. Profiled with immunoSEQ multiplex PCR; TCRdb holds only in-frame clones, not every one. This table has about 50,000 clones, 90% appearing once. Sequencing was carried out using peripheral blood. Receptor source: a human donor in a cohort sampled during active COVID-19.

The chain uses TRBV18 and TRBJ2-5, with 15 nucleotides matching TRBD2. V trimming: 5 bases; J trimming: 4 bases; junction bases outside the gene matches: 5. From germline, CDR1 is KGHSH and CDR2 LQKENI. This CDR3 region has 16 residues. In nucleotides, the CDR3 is TGTGCCAGCTCAGGACTAGCGGGAGGGCCCTCAGAGACCCAGTACTTC. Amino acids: CASSGLAGGPSETQYF.

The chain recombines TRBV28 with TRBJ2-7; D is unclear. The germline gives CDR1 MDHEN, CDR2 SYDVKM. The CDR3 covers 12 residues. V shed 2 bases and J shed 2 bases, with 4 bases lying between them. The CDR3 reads CASSLVAYEQYF. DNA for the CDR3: TGTGCCAGCAGTTTAGTCGCCTACGAGCAGTACTTC.

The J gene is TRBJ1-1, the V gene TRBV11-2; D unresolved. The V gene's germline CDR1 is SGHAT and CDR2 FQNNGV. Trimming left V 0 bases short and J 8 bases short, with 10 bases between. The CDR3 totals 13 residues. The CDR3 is CASSLDVVLEAFF. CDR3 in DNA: TGTGCCAGCAGCTTAGACGTCGTGCTAGAAGCTTTCTTT.

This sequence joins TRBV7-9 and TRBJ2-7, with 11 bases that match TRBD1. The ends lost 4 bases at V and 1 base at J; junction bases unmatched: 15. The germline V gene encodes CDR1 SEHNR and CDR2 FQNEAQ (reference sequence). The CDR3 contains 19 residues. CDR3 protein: CASSSLQDRGRFVSYEQYF. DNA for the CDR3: TGTGCCAGCAGCTCTCTCCAGGACAGGGGGCGATTTGTGTCCTACGAGCAGTACTTC.

The CDR3 region is CASSLGQNTEAFF. The CDR3 DNA sequence: TGTGCCAGCAGCTTAGGGCAGAACACTGAAGCTTTCTTT. The chain carries TRBV7-8 and TRBJ1-1; D is unclear. The CDR3 has 13 amino acids. Deletions cut 1 base from V and 1 base from J, with 4 bases between. Germline lookup yields CDR1 SGHVS and CDR2 FQNEAQ.

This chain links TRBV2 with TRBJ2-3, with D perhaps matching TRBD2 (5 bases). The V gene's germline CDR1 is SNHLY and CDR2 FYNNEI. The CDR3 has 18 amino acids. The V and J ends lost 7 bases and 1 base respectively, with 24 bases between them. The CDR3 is CASIPRADPLVRTDTQYF. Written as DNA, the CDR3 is TGTGCCAGCATACCTCGAGCGGACCCCCTTGTTCGCACAGATACGCAGTATTTT.

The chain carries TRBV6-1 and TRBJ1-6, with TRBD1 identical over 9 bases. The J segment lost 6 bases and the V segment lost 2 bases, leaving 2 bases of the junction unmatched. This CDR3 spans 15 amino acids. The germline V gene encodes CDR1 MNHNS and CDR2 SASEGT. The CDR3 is CASSESGQGNSPLHF. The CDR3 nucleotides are TGTGCCAGCAGTGAATCGGGACAGGGTAATTCACCCCTCCACTTT.

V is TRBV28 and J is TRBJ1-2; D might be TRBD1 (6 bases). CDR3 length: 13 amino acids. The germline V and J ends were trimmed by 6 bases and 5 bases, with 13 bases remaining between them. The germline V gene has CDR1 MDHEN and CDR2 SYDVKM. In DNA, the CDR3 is TGTGCCAGCAGCATACAACAGGGATATGGCTACACCTTC. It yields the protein CASSIQQGYGYTF.

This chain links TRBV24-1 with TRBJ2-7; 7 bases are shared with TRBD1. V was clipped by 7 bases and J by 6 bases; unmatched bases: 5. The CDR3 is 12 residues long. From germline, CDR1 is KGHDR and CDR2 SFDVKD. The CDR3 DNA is TGTGCCACCAGAAGAGGGGGCGCCGAGCAGTACGTC. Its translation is CATRRGGAEQYV.

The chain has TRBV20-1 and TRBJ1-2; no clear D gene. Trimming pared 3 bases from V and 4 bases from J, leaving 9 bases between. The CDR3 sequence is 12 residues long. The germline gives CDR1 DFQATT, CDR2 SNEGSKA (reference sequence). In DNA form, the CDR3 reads TGCAGTGCTAGTTCCCAGTCCTATGGCTACACCTTC. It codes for CSASSQSYGYTF.

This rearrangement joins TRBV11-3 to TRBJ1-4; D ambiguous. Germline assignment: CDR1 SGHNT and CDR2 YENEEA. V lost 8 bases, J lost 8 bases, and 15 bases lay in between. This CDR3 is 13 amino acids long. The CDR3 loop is CASSIGPGEKLFF. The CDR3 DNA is TGTGCCAGCTCGATCGGCCCGGGGGAAAAACTGTTTTTT.

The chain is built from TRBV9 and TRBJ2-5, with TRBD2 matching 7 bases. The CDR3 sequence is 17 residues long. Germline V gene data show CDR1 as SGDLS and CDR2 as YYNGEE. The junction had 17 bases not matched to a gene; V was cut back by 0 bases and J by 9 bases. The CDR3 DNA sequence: TGTGCCAGCAGCGTAGGACCCAGCGGGGCCCTTTCAATGGCCCAGTACTTC. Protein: CASSVGPSGALSMAQYF.

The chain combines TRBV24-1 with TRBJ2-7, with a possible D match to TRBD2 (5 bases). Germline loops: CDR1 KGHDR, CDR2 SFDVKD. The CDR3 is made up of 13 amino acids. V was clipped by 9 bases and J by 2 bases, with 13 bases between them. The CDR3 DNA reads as TGTGCCACCGAATCGGACGGGACCTACGAGCAGTACTTC. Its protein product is CATESDGTYEQYF.

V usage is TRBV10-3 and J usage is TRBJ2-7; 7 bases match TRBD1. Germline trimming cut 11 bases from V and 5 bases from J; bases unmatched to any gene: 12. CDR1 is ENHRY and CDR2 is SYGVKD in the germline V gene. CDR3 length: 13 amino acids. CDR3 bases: TGTGCCTCGGCCCCCACAGGGGACCACGAGCAGTACGTC. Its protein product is CASAPTGDHEQYV.

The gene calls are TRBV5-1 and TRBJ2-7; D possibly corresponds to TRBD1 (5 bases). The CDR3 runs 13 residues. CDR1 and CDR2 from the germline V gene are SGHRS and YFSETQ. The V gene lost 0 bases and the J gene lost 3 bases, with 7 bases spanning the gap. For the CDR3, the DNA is TGCGCCAGCAGCTTGGACAGGCACTACGAGCAGTACTTC. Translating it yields CASSLDRHYEQYF.

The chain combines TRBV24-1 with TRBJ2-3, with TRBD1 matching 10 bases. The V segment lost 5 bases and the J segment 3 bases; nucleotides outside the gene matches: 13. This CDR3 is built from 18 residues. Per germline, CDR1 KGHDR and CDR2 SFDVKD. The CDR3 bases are TGTGCCACCAGTGTCCCGGGTTCCCCGGGACAGGGGACAGATACGCAGTATTTT. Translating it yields CATSVPGSPGQGTDTQYF.

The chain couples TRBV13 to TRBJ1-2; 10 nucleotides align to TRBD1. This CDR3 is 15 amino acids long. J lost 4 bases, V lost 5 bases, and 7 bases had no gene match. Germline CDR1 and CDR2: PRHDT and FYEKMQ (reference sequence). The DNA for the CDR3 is TGTGCCAGCAGCACCGGGACAGGGGCGGGCTATGGCTACACCTTC. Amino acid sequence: CASSTGTGAGYGYTF. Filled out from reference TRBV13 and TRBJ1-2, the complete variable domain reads AAGVIQSPRHLIKEKRETATLKCYPIPRHDTVYWYQQGPGQDPQFLISFYEKMQSDKGSIPDRFSAQQFSDYHSELNMSSLELGDSALYFCASSTGTGAGYGYTFGSGTRLTVV.